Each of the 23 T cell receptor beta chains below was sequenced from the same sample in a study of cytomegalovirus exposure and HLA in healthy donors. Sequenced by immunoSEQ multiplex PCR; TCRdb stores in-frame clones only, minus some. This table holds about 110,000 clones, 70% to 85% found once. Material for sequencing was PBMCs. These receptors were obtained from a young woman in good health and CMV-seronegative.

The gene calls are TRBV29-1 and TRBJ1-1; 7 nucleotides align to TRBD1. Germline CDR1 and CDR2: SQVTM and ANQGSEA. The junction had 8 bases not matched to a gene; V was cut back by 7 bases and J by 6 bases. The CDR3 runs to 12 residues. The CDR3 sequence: CSATTGVPEAFF. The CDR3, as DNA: TGCAGCGCCACCACAGGGGTCCCTGAAGCTTTCTTT.

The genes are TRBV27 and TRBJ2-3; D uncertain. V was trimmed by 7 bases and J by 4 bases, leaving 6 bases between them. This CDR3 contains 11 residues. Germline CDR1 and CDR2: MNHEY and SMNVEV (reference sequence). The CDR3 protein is CASTTADTQYF. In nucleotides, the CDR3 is TGTGCCAGCACAACTGCAGATACGCAGTATTTT.

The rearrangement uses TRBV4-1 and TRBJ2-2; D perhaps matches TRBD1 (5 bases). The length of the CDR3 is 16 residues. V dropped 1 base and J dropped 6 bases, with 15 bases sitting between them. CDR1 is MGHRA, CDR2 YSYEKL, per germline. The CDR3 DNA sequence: TGCGCCAGCAGCCAAGCCGAATGGGGCGATGCCGGGGAGCTGTTTTTT. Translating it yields CASSQAEWGDAGELFF.

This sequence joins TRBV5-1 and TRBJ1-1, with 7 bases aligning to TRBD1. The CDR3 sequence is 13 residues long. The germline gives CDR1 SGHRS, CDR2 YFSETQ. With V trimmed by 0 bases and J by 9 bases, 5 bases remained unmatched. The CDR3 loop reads CASSLETGIQAFF. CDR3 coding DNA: TGCGCCAGCAGCTTGGAGACAGGGATTCAAGCTTTCTTT. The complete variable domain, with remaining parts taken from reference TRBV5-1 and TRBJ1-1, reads KAGVTQTPRYLIKTRGQQVTLSCSPISGHRSVSWYQQTPGQGLQFLFEYFSETQRNKGNFPGRFSGRQFSNSRSEMNVSTLELGDSALYLCASSLETGIQAFFGQGTRLTVV.

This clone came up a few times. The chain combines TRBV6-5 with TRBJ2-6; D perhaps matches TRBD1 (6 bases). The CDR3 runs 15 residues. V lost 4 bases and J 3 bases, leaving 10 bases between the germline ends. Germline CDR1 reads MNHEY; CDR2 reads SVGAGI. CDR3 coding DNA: TGTGCCAGCAGTTCAGGGGAAAATGGGGCCAACGTCCTGACTTTC. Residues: CASSSGENGANVLTF.

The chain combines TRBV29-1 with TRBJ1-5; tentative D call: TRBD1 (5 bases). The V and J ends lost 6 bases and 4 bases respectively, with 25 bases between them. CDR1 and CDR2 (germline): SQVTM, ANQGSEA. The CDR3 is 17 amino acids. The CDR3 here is CSVLDPGGKAWNQPQHF. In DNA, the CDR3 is TGCAGCGTACTAGACCCCGGGGGGAAAGCTTGGAATCAGCCCCAGCATTTT.

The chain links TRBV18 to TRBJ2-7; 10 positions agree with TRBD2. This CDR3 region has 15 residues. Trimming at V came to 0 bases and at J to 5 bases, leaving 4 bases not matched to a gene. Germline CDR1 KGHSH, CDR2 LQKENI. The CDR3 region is CASSPPVGLADEQYF. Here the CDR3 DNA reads TGTGCCAGCTCACCACCCGTTGGACTAGCGGACGAGCAGTACTTC.

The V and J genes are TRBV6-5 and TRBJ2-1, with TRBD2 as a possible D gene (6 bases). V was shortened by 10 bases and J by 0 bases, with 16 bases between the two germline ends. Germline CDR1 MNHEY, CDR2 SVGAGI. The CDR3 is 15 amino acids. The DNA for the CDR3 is TGTGCCACTCGGAATAGCGGAAGCTCCTACAATGAGCAGTTCTTC. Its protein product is CATRNSGSSYNEQFF.

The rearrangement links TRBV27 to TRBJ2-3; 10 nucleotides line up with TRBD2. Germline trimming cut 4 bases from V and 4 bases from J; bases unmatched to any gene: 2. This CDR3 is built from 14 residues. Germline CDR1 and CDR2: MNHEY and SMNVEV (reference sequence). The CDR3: CASSWGLASDTQYF. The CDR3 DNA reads TGTGCCAGCAGTTGGGGACTAGCGTCAGATACGCAGTATTTT.

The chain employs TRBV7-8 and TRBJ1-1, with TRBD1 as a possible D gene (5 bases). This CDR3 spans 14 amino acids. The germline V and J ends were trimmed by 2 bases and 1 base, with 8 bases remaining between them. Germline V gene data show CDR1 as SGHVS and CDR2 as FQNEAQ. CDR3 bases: TGTGCCAGCAGCTTAATCCAGGGGAACACTGAAGCTTTCTTT. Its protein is CASSLIQGNTEAFF.

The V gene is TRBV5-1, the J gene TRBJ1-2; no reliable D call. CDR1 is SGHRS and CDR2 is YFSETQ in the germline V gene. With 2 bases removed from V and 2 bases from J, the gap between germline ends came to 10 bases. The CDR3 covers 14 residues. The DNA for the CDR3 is TGCGCCAGCAGCTTACACGACGGGAACTATGGCTACACCTTC. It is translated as CASSLHDGNYGYTF.

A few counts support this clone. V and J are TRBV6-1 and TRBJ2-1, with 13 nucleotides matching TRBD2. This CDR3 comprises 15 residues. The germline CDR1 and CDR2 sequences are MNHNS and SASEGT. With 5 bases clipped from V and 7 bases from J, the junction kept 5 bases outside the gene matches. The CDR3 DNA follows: TGTGCCAGCAGTCTTACTAGCGGGGGGGCAAATGAGCAGTTCTTC. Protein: CASSLTSGGANEQFF.

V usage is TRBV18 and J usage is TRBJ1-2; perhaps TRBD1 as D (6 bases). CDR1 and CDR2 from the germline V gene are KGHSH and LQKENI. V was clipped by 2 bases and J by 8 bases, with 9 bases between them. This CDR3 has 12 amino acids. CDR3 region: CASSPAQGGYTF. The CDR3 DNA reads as TGTGCCAGCTCACCAGCCCAGGGGGGCTACACCTTC.

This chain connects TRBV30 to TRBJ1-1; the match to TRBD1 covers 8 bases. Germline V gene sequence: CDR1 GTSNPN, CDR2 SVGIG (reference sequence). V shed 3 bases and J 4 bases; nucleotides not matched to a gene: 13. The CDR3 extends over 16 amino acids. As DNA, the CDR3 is TGTGCCTGGAGCCGAACAGCAACAGGGGGTAGCACTGAAGCTTTCTTT. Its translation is CAWSRTATGGSTEAFF.

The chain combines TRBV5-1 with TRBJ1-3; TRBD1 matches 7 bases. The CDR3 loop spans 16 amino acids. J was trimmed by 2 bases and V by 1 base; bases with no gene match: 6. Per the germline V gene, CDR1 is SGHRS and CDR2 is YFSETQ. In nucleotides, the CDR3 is TGCGCCAGCAGCTTGTCCCCCACAGGGGCTGGAAACACCATATATTTT. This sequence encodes CASSLSPTGAGNTIYF.

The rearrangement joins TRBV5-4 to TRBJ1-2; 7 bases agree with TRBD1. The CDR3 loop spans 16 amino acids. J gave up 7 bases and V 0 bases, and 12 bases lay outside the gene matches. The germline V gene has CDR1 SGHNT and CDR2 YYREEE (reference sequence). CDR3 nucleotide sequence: TGTGCCAGCAGCTTGGCCAAGGGGGCCAAATGGGGTGGCTACACCTTC. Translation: CASSLAKGAKWGGYTF.

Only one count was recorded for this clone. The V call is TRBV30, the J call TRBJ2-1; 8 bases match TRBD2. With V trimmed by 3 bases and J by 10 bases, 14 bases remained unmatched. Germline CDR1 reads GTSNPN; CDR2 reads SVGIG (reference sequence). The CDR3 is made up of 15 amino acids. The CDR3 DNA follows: TGTGCCTGGAGACGGGAGCGGGGGTTCTCATGGGAGCAGTTCTTC. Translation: CAWRRERGFSWEQFF.

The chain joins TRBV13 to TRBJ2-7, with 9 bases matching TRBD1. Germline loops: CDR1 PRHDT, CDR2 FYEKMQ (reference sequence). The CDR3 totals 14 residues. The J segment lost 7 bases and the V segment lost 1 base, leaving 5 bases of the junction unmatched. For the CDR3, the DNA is TGTGCCAGCAGCTTAGAAGGGACAGGGTTTGAGCAGTACTTC. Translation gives CASSLEGTGFEQYF.

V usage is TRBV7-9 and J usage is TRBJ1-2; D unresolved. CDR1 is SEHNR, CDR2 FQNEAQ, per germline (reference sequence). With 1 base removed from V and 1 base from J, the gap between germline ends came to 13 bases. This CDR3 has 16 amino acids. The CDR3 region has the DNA TGTGCCAGCAGCTTAGATGGTACAGAAATTAACTATGGCTACACCTTC. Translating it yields CASSLDGTEINYGYTF.

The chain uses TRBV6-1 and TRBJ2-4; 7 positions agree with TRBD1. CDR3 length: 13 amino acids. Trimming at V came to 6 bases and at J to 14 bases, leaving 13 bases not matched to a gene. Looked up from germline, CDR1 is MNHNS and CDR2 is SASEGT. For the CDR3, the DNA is TGTGCCAGCAGAAGGGACAGCGCCACCCTGGAGTACTTC. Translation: CASRRDSATLEYF.

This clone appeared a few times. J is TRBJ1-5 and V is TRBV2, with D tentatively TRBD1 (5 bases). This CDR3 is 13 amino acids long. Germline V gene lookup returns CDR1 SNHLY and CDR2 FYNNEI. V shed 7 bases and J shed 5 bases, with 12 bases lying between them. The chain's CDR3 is CASTEQGYQPQHF. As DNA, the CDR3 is TGTGCCAGCACCGAGCAGGGATATCAGCCCCAGCATTTT.

In DNA, the CDR3 is TGCAGCGTTGCCGGGGGTAACGAGCAGTACTTC. It codes for CSVAGGNEQYF. The V and J genes are TRBV29-1 and TRBJ2-7, with D possibly matching TRBD2 (6 bases). Trimming removed 4 bases at V and 5 bases at J, with 9 bases between. Germline CDR1 is SQVTM and CDR2 is ANQGSEA. The CDR3 runs 11 residues.

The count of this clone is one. As DNA, the CDR3 is TGCAGCGTTGACGTTGGGCAGGGGAAAGGTGAAAAACTGTTTTTT. It encodes CSVDVGQGKGEKLFF. The chain uses TRBV29-1 and TRBJ1-4, with a tentative D call TRBD1 (6 bases). V lost 3 bases, J lost 7 bases, and 18 bases lay in between. Per the germline V gene, CDR1 is SQVTM and CDR2 is ANQGSEA. The CDR3 contains 15 residues. Using reference TRBV29-1 and TRBJ1-4 for the parts outside the CDR3, the full variable domain is SAVISQKPSRDICQRGTSLTIQCQVDSQVTMMFWYRQQPGQSLTLIATANQGSEATYESGFVIDKFPISRPNLTFSTLTVSNMSPEDSSIYLCSVDVGQGKGEKLFFGSGTQLSVL.